These 2 T cell receptor beta chains were sequenced from one sample in a study of blood T cell repertoires in COVID-19. Libraries were prepared by immunoSEQ multiplex PCR; TCRdb keeps only in-frame clonotypes and omits some of them. The table records fewer than 60,000 clones, about 89% of them present only once. The sequenced material came from peripheral blood. Every receptor here comes from a human donor in a cohort sampled during active COVID-19.

The chain joins TRBV5-4 to TRBJ1-4, with a tentative D call TRBD1 (5 bases). Trimming shortened V by 3 bases and J by 3 bases, and 15 bases separated the two germline ends. Germline loops: CDR1 SGHNT, CDR2 YYREEE (reference sequence). There are 16 residues in the CDR3. CDR3: CASSSARGSSNEKLFF. The CDR3 DNA is TGTGCCAGCAGCTCGGCTCGGGGGTCATCTAATGAAAAACTGTTTTTT.

V usage is TRBV5-1 and J usage is TRBJ2-1, with 12 bases aligning to TRBD2. Germline-derived CDR1 and CDR2 are SGHRS and YFSETQ. Unmatched junction bases numbered 8, after V lost 4 bases and J lost 9 bases. The CDR3 totals 15 residues. The CDR3 loop reads CASSGLAGGPGEQFF. In nucleotides, the CDR3 is TGCGCCAGCAGCGGGCTAGCGGGGGGGCCTGGTGAGCAGTTCTTC.